Only a few counts were recorded for the clone carrying this TCR beta chain. Its antigen is currently unknown. The data stem from a study of a mutant IDH1 vaccine in newly diagnosed glioma. Time point given: week 47, end of study. Vaccine doses each comprised 300 ug of mutant IDH1 20-mer peptide, with topical imiquimod. Germline values: CDR1 SNHLY, CDR2 FYNNEI. CDR3 length: 13 amino acids. The V end was cut by 6 bases, the J end by 3 bases, with 11 bases between. Clones were sequenced by immunoSEQ multiplex PCR, and TCRdb holds only the in-frame ones, with some missing. The table has around 53,000 clones, approximately 84% seen once.

The TCR was taken from a woman aged 30 to 39 with glioma. Some clones in this sample may be carry-over from other donors' samples. The starting material was PBMCs, obtained from a glioma patient whose treatment included an IDH1 peptide vaccine. The chain is built from TRBV2 and TRBJ1-1; a possible D gene is TRBD1 (6 bases). In nucleotides, the CDR3 is TGTGCCAGCAGAGCAGGGGAGGACACTGAAGCTTTCTTT. Translation gives CASRAGEDTEAFF.